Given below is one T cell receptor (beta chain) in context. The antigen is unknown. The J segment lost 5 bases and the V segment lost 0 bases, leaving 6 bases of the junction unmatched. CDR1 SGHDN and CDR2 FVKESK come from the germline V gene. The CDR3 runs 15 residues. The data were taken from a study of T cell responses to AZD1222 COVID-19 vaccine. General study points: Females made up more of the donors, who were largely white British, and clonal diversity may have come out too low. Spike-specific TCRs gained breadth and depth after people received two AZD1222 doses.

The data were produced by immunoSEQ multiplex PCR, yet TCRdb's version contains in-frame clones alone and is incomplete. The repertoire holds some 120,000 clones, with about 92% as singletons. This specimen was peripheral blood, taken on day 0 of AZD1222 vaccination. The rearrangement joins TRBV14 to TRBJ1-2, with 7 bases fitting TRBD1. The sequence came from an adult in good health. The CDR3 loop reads CASSQEEVTGYGYTF. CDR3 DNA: TGTGCCAGCAGCCAAGAGGAGGTGACAGGGTATGGCTACACCTTC.